Listed below are T cell receptor beta chains from one sample, sequenced in a study of blood T cell repertoires in COVID-19. Repertoires were generated with immunoSEQ multiplex PCR, while TCRdb's copy carries only in-frame clones and drops some. Of 150,000 or so clones listed, more than 80% are singletons. Specimen: peripheral blood. The receptor source for this set is a woman aged 60 to 75 with COVID-19, enrolled during active disease. Both conserved end residues are part of each CDR3. Fields, in order: clone size, J gene, D gene, V gene, CDR3 DNA, CDR3 protein. A D gene is named only where the DNA matches it firmly. The size of a clone is reported for some rows only, either as once, few or many, or as a class for expanded clones.

abundance: NA
j_gene: TRBJ2-1
d_gene: NA
v_gene: TRBV11-3
CDR3nt: TGTGCCAGCAGCTTGTCTAGTAATCGCAATGAGCAGTTCTTC
CDR3aa: CASSLSSNRNEQFF

abundance: NA
j_gene: TRBJ1-2
d_gene: NA
v_gene: TRBV2
CDR3nt: TGTGCCAGCGGTGATCGGTTTGGCTACACCTTC
CDR3aa: CASGDRFGYTF

abundance: NA
j_gene: TRBJ2-2
d_gene: TRBD1
v_gene: TRBV2
CDR3nt: TGTGCCAGCAGGGGACAGACGAACACCGGGGAGCTGTTTTTT
CDR3aa: CASRGQTNTGELFF

abundance: once
j_gene: TRBJ1-6
d_gene: NA
v_gene: TRBV6-5
CDR3nt: TGTGCCAGCAGCGGGGTGGGTAATTCACCCCTCCACTTT
CDR3aa: CASSGVGNSPLHF

abundance: NA
j_gene: TRBJ1-4
d_gene: TRBD1
v_gene: TRBV7-9
CDR3nt: TGTGCCAGCAGCTTGAGGACAGGGGGTGAAAAACTGTTTTTT
CDR3aa: CASSLRTGGEKLFF

abundance: few
j_gene: TRBJ2-7
d_gene: NA
v_gene: TRBV27
CDR3nt: TGTGCCAGCAGTTTATTACGAGGAGAGCAGTACTTC
CDR3aa: CASSLLRGEQYF

abundance: NA
j_gene: TRBJ1-2
d_gene: NA
v_gene: TRBV7-2
CDR3nt: TGTGCCAGCAGCTTAGGCAGGGAGGTGGGCGGCTACACCTTC
CDR3aa: CASSLGREVGGYTF

abundance: NA
j_gene: TRBJ1-2
d_gene: TRBD1
v_gene: TRBV6-4
CDR3nt: TGTGCCAGTTGGGACAGGGATGGCTACACCTTC
CDR3aa: CASWDRDGYTF

abundance: NA
j_gene: TRBJ1-2
d_gene: NA
v_gene: TRBV15
CDR3nt: TGTGCCACCAGCAGGACAACCAACTATGGCTACACCTTC
CDR3aa: CATSRTTNYGYTF

abundance: once
j_gene: TRBJ1-2
d_gene: TRBD1
v_gene: TRBV6-6
CDR3nt: TGTGCCAGCAGTTACTCGAGGACAGGGGGGCATTATGGCTACACCTTC
CDR3aa: CASSYSRTGGHYGYTF

abundance: NA
j_gene: TRBJ1-1
d_gene: TRBD1
v_gene: TRBV6-2/TRBV6-3
CDR3nt: TGTGCCAGCAGTCCCCAGGGGGCTCAGACTGAAGCTTTCTTT
CDR3aa: CASSPQGAQTEAFF

abundance: NA
j_gene: TRBJ2-1
d_gene: TRBD1
v_gene: TRBV19
CDR3nt: TGTGCCAGTAGAACGACAGGGGATAGGGCCTACAATGAGCAGTTCTTC
CDR3aa: CASRTTGDRAYNEQFF

abundance: NA
j_gene: TRBJ1-5
d_gene: TRBD1
v_gene: TRBV6-6
CDR3nt: TGTGCCAGCAGTTATGTCGGGCAGGGGGGTTCACCCCAGCATTTT
CDR3aa: CASSYVGQGGSPQHF

abundance: NA
j_gene: TRBJ2-3
d_gene: TRBD2
v_gene: TRBV5-4
CDR3nt: TGTGCCAGCAGCTGGACTAGTACCGACACAGATACGCAGTATTTT
CDR3aa: CASSWTSTDTDTQYF

abundance: NA
j_gene: TRBJ1-3
d_gene: TRBD1
v_gene: TRBV6-5
CDR3nt: TGTGCCAGCAATACAGGGGCGGGAAACACCATATATTTT
CDR3aa: CASNTGAGNTIYF

abundance: NA
j_gene: TRBJ1-6
d_gene: NA
v_gene: TRBV12-3/TRBV12-4
CDR3nt: TGTGCCAGCAGCCTAGGGGGGGGTTCACCCCTCCACTTT
CDR3aa: CASSLGGGSPLHF

abundance: NA
j_gene: TRBJ2-3
d_gene: NA
v_gene: TRBV19
CDR3nt: TGTGCCAGTAGTGGCGGGGTGGGAGATACGCAGTATTTT
CDR3aa: CASSGGVGDTQYF

abundance: NA
j_gene: TRBJ2-7
d_gene: NA
v_gene: TRBV3-1/TRBV3-2
CDR3nt: TGTGCCAGCAGCCAATTTAGACAGGCACGCTTCTCCTACGAGCAGTACTTC
CDR3aa: CASSQFRQARFSYEQYF

abundance: NA
j_gene: TRBJ1-1
d_gene: NA
v_gene: TRBV6-5
CDR3nt: TGTGCCAGCAGTTACGACAGAACGAACACTGAAGCTTTCTTT
CDR3aa: CASSYDRTNTEAFF

abundance: NA
j_gene: TRBJ2-5
d_gene: NA
v_gene: TRBV10-3
CDR3nt: TGTGCCATCAGTGAGTCGAGGGCCCCCCCGGGGACCCAGTACTTC
CDR3aa: CAISESRAPPGTQYF

abundance: NA
j_gene: TRBJ2-1
d_gene: TRBD2
v_gene: TRBV7-2
CDR3nt: TGTGCCAGCAGCTTAGCAGGGACTATCCGCTACAATGAGCAGTTCTTC
CDR3aa: CASSLAGTIRYNEQFF

abundance: NA
j_gene: TRBJ1-6
d_gene: TRBD1
v_gene: TRBV10-1
CDR3nt: TGCGCCACCGCTTTGGGGACAGCGACGATCTATAATTCACCCCTCCACTTT
CDR3aa: CATALGTATIYNSPLHF

abundance: NA
j_gene: TRBJ1-1
d_gene: TRBD1
v_gene: TRBV19
CDR3nt: TGTGCCAGTAAGCCCACAGGGGTCTCAGGAGCTTTCTTT
CDR3aa: CASKPTGVSGAFF

abundance: NA
j_gene: TRBJ1-6
d_gene: NA
v_gene: TRBV11-2
CDR3nt: TGTGCCAGCAGCGCTACAGGTGGGCTGATTTCACCCCTCCACTTT
CDR3aa: CASSATGGLISPLHF

abundance: NA
j_gene: TRBJ1-2
d_gene: NA
v_gene: TRBV3-1/TRBV3-2
CDR3nt: TGTGCCAGCAGCCTAAAAAGGTCAGGGATTCACTATGGCTACACCTTC
CDR3aa: CASSLKRSGIHYGYTF

abundance: NA
j_gene: TRBJ1-3
d_gene: NA
v_gene: TRBV11-2
CDR3nt: TGTGCCAGCAGCCCGGGGGGGGCCCGCTCTGGAAACACCATATATTTT
CDR3aa: CASSPGGARSGNTIYF

abundance: NA
j_gene: TRBJ1-1
d_gene: NA
v_gene: TRBV6-2/TRBV6-3
CDR3nt: TGTGCCAGCAGCCAGGGAAGGGGAGGGAACACTGAAGCTTTCTTT
CDR3aa: CASSQGRGGNTEAFF

abundance: NA
j_gene: TRBJ2-2
d_gene: TRBD1
v_gene: TRBV5-1
CDR3nt: TGCGCCAGCAGCTTGTCCAGGCAGGGGGCCGGGGAGCTGTTTTTT
CDR3aa: CASSLSRQGAGELFF

abundance: few
j_gene: TRBJ1-1
d_gene: NA
v_gene: TRBV7-3
CDR3nt: TGTGCCAGCAGCTTAACGTTCTCTTCCCTAAACACTGAAGCTTTCTTT
CDR3aa: CASSLTFSSLNTEAFF

abundance: NA
j_gene: TRBJ1-1
d_gene: NA
v_gene: TRBV18
CDR3nt: TGTGCCAGCTCACCTGGACAGTCCAACACTGAAGCTTTCTTT
CDR3aa: CASSPGQSNTEAFF

abundance: NA
j_gene: TRBJ1-1
d_gene: TRBD1
v_gene: TRBV15
CDR3nt: TGTGCCACCAGCCCTTTTAGGACAGGGGCAGCTTTCTTT
CDR3aa: CATSPFRTGAAFF

abundance: NA
j_gene: TRBJ2-1
d_gene: NA
v_gene: TRBV10-3
CDR3nt: TGTGCCATCAGTGACAGGTACAATGAGCAGTTCTTC
CDR3aa: CAISDRYNEQFF

abundance: NA
j_gene: TRBJ1-2
d_gene: TRBD1
v_gene: TRBV10-1
CDR3nt: TGCGCCAGCAGTGACCCGCAGTTCCGGGACAGGGGGCATTTGAAGGATGGCTACACCTTC
CDR3aa: CASSDPQFRDRGHLKDGYTF

abundance: NA
j_gene: TRBJ2-5
d_gene: TRBD2
v_gene: TRBV27
CDR3nt: TGTGCCAGCAGTACCCGACGGGAGGGGCAAGAGACCCAGTACTTC
CDR3aa: CASSTRREGQETQYF

abundance: NA
j_gene: TRBJ1-2
d_gene: NA
v_gene: TRBV2
CDR3nt: TGTGCCAGCCTCGACCAGGGATACTATGGCTACACCTTC
CDR3aa: CASLDQGYYGYTF

abundance: NA
j_gene: TRBJ1-5
d_gene: NA
v_gene: TRBV4-1
CDR3nt: TGCGCCAGCAGCCAGGACCGGGACACCTATCAGCCCCAGCATTTT
CDR3aa: CASSQDRDTYQPQHF

abundance: once
j_gene: TRBJ1-6
d_gene: NA
v_gene: TRBV7-2
CDR3nt: TGTGCCTCCGTCGCGGGGACCATTCCCCCCCCACCTAATTCACCCCTCCACTTT
CDR3aa: CASVAGTIPPPPNSPLHF

abundance: NA
j_gene: TRBJ1-6
d_gene: NA
v_gene: TRBV7-8
CDR3nt: TGTGCCAGCAGCTTAAATCTCTTGGGGGGTTCACCCCTCCACTTT
CDR3aa: CASSLNLLGGSPLHF

abundance: NA
j_gene: TRBJ2-7
d_gene: NA
v_gene: TRBV25-1
CDR3nt: TGTGCCAGCAGTGAACCTGGCATAACCTACGAGCAGTACTTC
CDR3aa: CASSEPGITYEQYF

abundance: once
j_gene: TRBJ2-2
d_gene: NA
v_gene: TRBV10-3
CDR3nt: TGTGCCATCAGTGAGTCCCCTCCAGGGAGGCTTACGAACACCGGGGAGCTGTTTTTT
CDR3aa: CAISESPPGRLTNTGELFF

abundance: NA
j_gene: TRBJ2-1
d_gene: TRBD2
v_gene: TRBV10-3
CDR3nt: TGTGCCGTGAGCGGGGGGGTTAACAATGAGCAGTTCTTC
CDR3aa: CAVSGGVNNEQFF

abundance: NA
j_gene: TRBJ2-3
d_gene: NA
v_gene: TRBV29-1
CDR3nt: TGCAGCGCCAACCCCCGTCGGACTATAACAGATACGCAGTATTTT
CDR3aa: CSANPRRTITDTQYF

abundance: NA
j_gene: TRBJ2-5
d_gene: NA
v_gene: TRBV15
CDR3nt: TGTGCCACCAGCAGAGATTCCGGTCAAGAGACCCAGTACTTC
CDR3aa: CATSRDSGQETQYF

abundance: NA
j_gene: TRBJ1-3
d_gene: TRBD1
v_gene: TRBV11-2
CDR3nt: TGTGCCAGCAGCCAAACAGGGGGCAGCTCTGGAAACACCATATATTTT
CDR3aa: CASSQTGGSSGNTIYF

abundance: NA
j_gene: TRBJ1-1
d_gene: TRBD1
v_gene: TRBV7-2
CDR3nt: TGTGCCAGCAGCCTAGACAGGGGCAACACTGAAGCTTTCTTT
CDR3aa: CASSLDRGNTEAFF

abundance: NA
j_gene: TRBJ1-2
d_gene: TRBD1
v_gene: TRBV30
CDR3nt: TGTGCCTGGAGCCCGACAGGGACCTATGGCTACACCTTC
CDR3aa: CAWSPTGTYGYTF

abundance: NA
j_gene: TRBJ1-1
d_gene: NA
v_gene: TRBV7-9
CDR3nt: TGTGCCAGCAGCTTACTTGCGGGGGGGAACACTGAAGCTTTCTTT
CDR3aa: CASSLLAGGNTEAFF

abundance: NA
j_gene: TRBJ2-3
d_gene: NA
v_gene: TRBV2
CDR3nt: TGTGCCAGCAGTGAAGTTGGAGGTTACGGCAGGGGTCGAACAGATACGCAGTATTTT
CDR3aa: CASSEVGGYGRGRTDTQYF

abundance: NA
j_gene: TRBJ2-5
d_gene: TRBD1
v_gene: TRBV5-1
CDR3nt: TGCGCCAGCAGCTTGGGAGGGGGCCTTGAGACCCAGTACTTC
CDR3aa: CASSLGGGLETQYF

abundance: NA
j_gene: TRBJ1-5
d_gene: NA
v_gene: TRBV27
CDR3nt: TGTGCCAGCAGTTTCACTAGGACTGGGCTTGGAGCGCCCCAGCATTTT
CDR3aa: CASSFTRTGLGAPQHF

abundance: NA
j_gene: TRBJ2-1
d_gene: TRBD1
v_gene: TRBV9
CDR3nt: TGTGCCAGCAGCGCCGCCGGGACAGCGAACCGAATGTTCTTC
CDR3aa: CASSAAGTANRMFF

abundance: NA
j_gene: TRBJ2-4
d_gene: NA
v_gene: TRBV14
CDR3nt: TGTGCCAGCAGCCAAGGAGGGAGCGCGGGGGCGGTTCAGTACTTC
CDR3aa: CASSQGGSAGAVQYF

abundance: NA
j_gene: TRBJ1-2
d_gene: NA
v_gene: TRBV7-8
CDR3nt: TGTGCCAGCAGCTTCACCGGTGGGTGGAGCGACGGCTACACCTTC
CDR3aa: CASSFTGGWSDGYTF